A selection of T cell receptor beta chains follows, all from one sample in a study of cytomegalovirus exposure and HLA in healthy donors. Measured with immunoSEQ multiplex PCR; TCRdb has only the in-frame clones, and not every one. The sample contains under 200,000 clones, approximately 71% of which appear only once. The sample comprised PBMCs. The origin of the receptors is a woman in her 40s in good health and CMV-seropositive. The CDR3 runs from the conserved cysteine through the conserved F or W. A D gene is named only where the DNA matches it firmly. Not all rows give a size; the values are once, few, many and, for expanded clones, a class.

CDR3nt: TGTGCCAGCAGTTTAGGGGGGGGGCAGGGTCACGAGCAGTACTTC
CDR3aa: CASSLGGGQGHEQYF
v_gene: TRBV28
d_gene: .
abundance: .
j_gene: TRBJ2-7

CDR3nt: TGTGCCAGCAGCTCAATCGACAGGGGCGAGTTCTTC
CDR3aa: CASSSIDRGEFF
v_gene: TRBV7-9
d_gene: TRBD1
abundance: .
j_gene: TRBJ2-1

CDR3nt: TGTGCCAGTAGTACGGGATTAGAAGATACGCAGTATTTT
CDR3aa: CASSTGLEDTQYF
v_gene: TRBV19
d_gene: .
abundance: .
j_gene: TRBJ2-3

CDR3nt: TGTGCCAGCAGCTCCGCCCCGGGACAGGGTACCGGCCAGCCCCAGCATTTT
CDR3aa: CASSSAPGQGTGQPQHF
v_gene: TRBV5-5
d_gene: TRBD1
abundance: .
j_gene: TRBJ1-5

CDR3nt: TGTGCCAGCAGTTTGGCTCCTGCAACTAATGAAAAACTGTTTTTT
CDR3aa: CASSLAPATNEKLFF
v_gene: TRBV28
d_gene: .
abundance: .
j_gene: TRBJ1-4

CDR3nt: TGTGCCACCAGCAGAGGAGGTCGGGTCAGCTCCTACGAGCAGTACTTC
CDR3aa: CATSRGGRVSSYEQYF
v_gene: TRBV15
d_gene: .
abundance: .
j_gene: TRBJ2-7

CDR3nt: TGCGCCAGCAGCCACAACCAGCTAGCTTCCAATGAGCAGTTCTTC
CDR3aa: CASSHNQLASNEQFF
v_gene: TRBV4-1
d_gene: .
abundance: .
j_gene: TRBJ2-1

CDR3nt: TGTGCCAGCAGCGGACGGGACTCAGATACGCAGTATTTT
CDR3aa: CASSGRDSDTQYF
v_gene: TRBV7-3
d_gene: .
abundance: .
j_gene: TRBJ2-3

CDR3nt: TGTGCCAGCAGCTTCCCAGCGGAAGAGACCCAGTACTTC
CDR3aa: CASSFPAEETQYF
v_gene: TRBV5-4
d_gene: .
abundance: few
j_gene: TRBJ2-5

CDR3nt: TGTGCCAGCAGCCCTCGGGGGGATCGTATATACAATGAGCAGTTCTTC
CDR3aa: CASSPRGDRIYNEQFF
v_gene: TRBV9
d_gene: TRBD2
abundance: .
j_gene: TRBJ2-1

CDR3nt: TGTGCCAGTTCTGACAGGGCGTCCGAGGGGGAGCTGTTTTTT
CDR3aa: CASSDRASEGELFF
v_gene: TRBV6-5
d_gene: TRBD1
abundance: .
j_gene: TRBJ2-2

CDR3nt: TGTGCCAGCAGCTACGTTGGGCCCAATGAGCAGTTCTTC
CDR3aa: CASSYVGPNEQFF
v_gene: TRBV7-9
d_gene: .
abundance: .
j_gene: TRBJ2-1

CDR3nt: TGTGCCAGCAGCTTGTTCTTCCAGAACTCTGGGGCCAACGTCCTGACTTTC
CDR3aa: CASSLFFQNSGANVLTF
v_gene: TRBV7-2
d_gene: .
abundance: .
j_gene: TRBJ2-6

CDR3nt: TGTGCCAGCAGCACGACAGGGGGCGCACACTACAATGAGCAGTTCTTC
CDR3aa: CASSTTGGAHYNEQFF
v_gene: TRBV7-9
d_gene: TRBD1
abundance: .
j_gene: TRBJ2-1

CDR3nt: TGTGCCAGCAGCATTAGCGGGAGCCCCTACGAGCAGTACTTC
CDR3aa: CASSISGSPYEQYF
v_gene: TRBV5-6
d_gene: TRBD2
abundance: .
j_gene: TRBJ2-7

CDR3nt: TGTGCCAGCAGCTTATCGACAGGGGCAGGAGCCAGGAGCTCCTACGAGCAGTACTTC
CDR3aa: CASSLSTGAGARSSYEQYF
v_gene: TRBV11-2
d_gene: TRBD1
abundance: .
j_gene: TRBJ2-7

CDR3nt: TGTGCCAGTACCACTCGCCATTCACCCCTCCACTTT
CDR3aa: CASTTRHSPLHF
v_gene: TRBV19
d_gene: .
abundance: .
j_gene: TRBJ1-6

CDR3nt: TGCAGCTCGGTGGGACTAGCGGGAGACGAGCAGTACTTC
CDR3aa: CSSVGLAGDEQYF
v_gene: TRBV29-1
d_gene: TRBD2
abundance: .
j_gene: TRBJ2-7

CDR3nt: TGCGCCAGCAGCGGGGGACAGGGCCCCTCCTACGAGCAGTACTTC
CDR3aa: CASSGGQGPSYEQYF
v_gene: TRBV5-1
d_gene: TRBD1
abundance: .
j_gene: TRBJ2-7

CDR3nt: TGTGCCAGCAGTTACTCGGGCACATATGGCTACACCTTC
CDR3aa: CASSYSGTYGYTF
v_gene: TRBV6-5
d_gene: .
abundance: once
j_gene: TRBJ1-2

CDR3nt: TGTGCCAGTAGTATAGGGGGGGATCAGCCCCAGCATTTT
CDR3aa: CASSIGGDQPQHF
v_gene: TRBV19
d_gene: .
abundance: .
j_gene: TRBJ1-5

CDR3nt: TGTGCCAGCAGACCAACCAGGGGTATCGACGAGCAGTACTTC
CDR3aa: CASRPTRGIDEQYF
v_gene: TRBV27
d_gene: .
abundance: .
j_gene: TRBJ2-7

CDR3nt: TGTGCCAGCAGCCTGAGACCGGGGTCCTACGAGCAGTACTTC
CDR3aa: CASSLRPGSYEQYF
v_gene: TRBV14
d_gene: .
abundance: .
j_gene: TRBJ2-7